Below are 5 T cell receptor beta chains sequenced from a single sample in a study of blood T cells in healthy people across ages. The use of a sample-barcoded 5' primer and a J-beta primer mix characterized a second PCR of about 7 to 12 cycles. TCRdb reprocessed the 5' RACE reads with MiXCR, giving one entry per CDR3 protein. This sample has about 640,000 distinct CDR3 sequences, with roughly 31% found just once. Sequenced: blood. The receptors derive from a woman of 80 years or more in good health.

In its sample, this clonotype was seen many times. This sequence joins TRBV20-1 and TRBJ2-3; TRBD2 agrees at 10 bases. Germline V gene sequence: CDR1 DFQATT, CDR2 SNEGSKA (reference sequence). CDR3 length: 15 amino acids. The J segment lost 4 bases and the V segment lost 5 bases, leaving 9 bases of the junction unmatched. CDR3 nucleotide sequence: TGCAGTGCTGAAATACTAGCGGGGAAAGCAGATACGCAGTATTTT. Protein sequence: CSAEILAGKADTQYF.

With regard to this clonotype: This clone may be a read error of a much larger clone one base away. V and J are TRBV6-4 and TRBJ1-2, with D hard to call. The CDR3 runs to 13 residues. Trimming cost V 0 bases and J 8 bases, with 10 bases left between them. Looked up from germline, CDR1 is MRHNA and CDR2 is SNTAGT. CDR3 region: CASSDSGWRGYTF. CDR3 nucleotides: TGTGCCAGCAGTGACTCGGGCTGGAGGGGCTACACCTTC.

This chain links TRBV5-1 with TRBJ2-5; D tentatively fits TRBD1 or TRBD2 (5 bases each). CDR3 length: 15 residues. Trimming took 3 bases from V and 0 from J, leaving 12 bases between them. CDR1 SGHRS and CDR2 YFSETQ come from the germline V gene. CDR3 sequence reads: CASSSGDQYQETQYF. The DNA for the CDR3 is TGCGCCAGCAGCTCCGGGGACCAGTACCAAGAGACCCAGTACTTC.

CDR3 sequence: CSAWTSEKTQYF. The CDR3 bases are TGCAGCGCATGGACTAGTGAGAAGACCCAGTACTTC. The chain links TRBV29-1 to TRBJ2-5; 7 bases agree with TRBD2. The V gene end was trimmed by 7 bases and the J gene end by 6 bases; junction bases not matched to a gene: 8. Germline assignment: CDR1 SQVTM and CDR2 ANQGSEA. The CDR3 loop spans 12 amino acids.

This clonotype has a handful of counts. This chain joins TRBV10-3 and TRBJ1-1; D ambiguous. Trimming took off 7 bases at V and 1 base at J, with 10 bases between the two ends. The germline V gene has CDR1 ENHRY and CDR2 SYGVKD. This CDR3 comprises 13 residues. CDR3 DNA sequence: TGTGCCATCAACCGGGAGGAGAACACTGAAGCTTTCTTT. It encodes CAINREENTEAFF.